This entry lists 7 T cell receptor beta chains sequenced from one sample in a study of T cells in Graves' hyperthyroidism and ophthalmopathy. From RNA transcripts, TCR beta CDR3 regions were amplified. The HTBI primer set served for first-round RT-PCR of the TCR CDR3. Using its own MiXCR run on the multiplex PCR reads, TCRdb lists one record per CDR3 protein. Here the sample spans about 530,000 distinct CDR3 sequences, under 20% being singletons. Specimen: blood. These receptor sequences come from a woman in her late teens or twenties with Graves' ophthalmopathy.

As to this clonotype: The junction shows a germline mismatch at one end, possibly a read error. The chain has TRBV6-2 or TRBV6-3 and TRBJ1-2; D is undetermined. Germline V lookup: CDR1 MNHEY, CDR2 SVGEGT. The CDR3 covers 12 residues. DNA of the CDR3: TGTGCCAGCAGTGACTCAATCGGGGGCTACACCTTC. Amino acids: CASSDSIGGYTF.

The chain recombines TRBV29-1 with TRBJ2-7; D gene unclear. V was shortened by 0 bases and J by 5 bases, with 8 bases between the two germline ends. Germline-derived CDR1 and CDR2 are SQVTM and ANQGSEA. The CDR3 sequence is 12 residues long. CDR3 in DNA: TGCAGCGTTGAAGAGGGATCCCACGAGCAGTACTTC. Amino acid sequence: CSVEEGSHEQYF.

This clonotype was seen at least ten times. This chain uses TRBV20-1 with TRBJ2-3; D may be TRBD1 (5 bases). The CDR3 extends over 15 amino acids. CDR1 is DFQATT and CDR2 is SNEGSKA in the germline V gene (reference sequence). V was trimmed by 0 bases and J by 3 bases, leaving 13 bases between them. CDR3 nucleotides: TGCAGTGCTAGAGAAAGCCCAGGGATTACAGATACGCAGTATTTT. Protein product: CSARESPGITDTQYF.

Ten or more counts support this clonotype. J is TRBJ1-2 and V is TRBV7-2; D not resolved. Germline CDR1 reads SGHTA; CDR2 reads FQGNSA. The CDR3 is 17 residues long. Trimming cost V 1 base and J 7 bases, with 22 bases left between them. Here the CDR3 reads CASSLDGAPVRSGGYTF. The DNA for the CDR3 is TGTGCCAGCAGCTTAGATGGTGCCCCTGTGAGGTCGGGTGGCTACACCTTC.

This rearrangement joins TRBV6-1 to TRBJ2-2, with 7 nucleotides matching TRBD2. V was clipped by 9 bases and J by 4 bases; unmatched bases: 11. The CDR3 length is 15 residues. Germline assignment: CDR1 MNHNS and CDR2 SASEGT. The CDR3 protein is CASSRGGPGTGELFF. In nucleotides, the CDR3 is TGTGCCAGTTCAAGGGGAGGGCCCGGCACCGGGGAGCTGTTTTTT.

V is TRBV6-2 or TRBV6-3 and J is TRBJ1-5, with D possibly being TRBD1 (6 bases). V was shortened by 7 bases and J by 3 bases, with 10 bases between the two germline ends. Germline CDR1 MNHEY, CDR2 SVGEGT. This CDR3 has 13 amino acids. The CDR3 DNA sequence: TGTGCCAGCATCGCAGGGGCCAATCAGCCCCAGCATTTT. It yields the protein CASIAGANQPQHF.

At least ten counts were recorded for this clonotype. The rearrangement uses TRBV18 and TRBJ1-1, with 9 bases aligning to TRBD1. The germline gives CDR1 KGHSH, CDR2 LQKENI. The CDR3 totals 14 residues. Losses at the gene ends were 8 bases for V and 1 base for J; bases not matched to a gene: 5. The CDR3 region has the DNA TGTGCCAGCAGTCGGGGACAGGGGAACACTGAAGCTTTCTTT. Protein product: CASSRGQGNTEAFF.